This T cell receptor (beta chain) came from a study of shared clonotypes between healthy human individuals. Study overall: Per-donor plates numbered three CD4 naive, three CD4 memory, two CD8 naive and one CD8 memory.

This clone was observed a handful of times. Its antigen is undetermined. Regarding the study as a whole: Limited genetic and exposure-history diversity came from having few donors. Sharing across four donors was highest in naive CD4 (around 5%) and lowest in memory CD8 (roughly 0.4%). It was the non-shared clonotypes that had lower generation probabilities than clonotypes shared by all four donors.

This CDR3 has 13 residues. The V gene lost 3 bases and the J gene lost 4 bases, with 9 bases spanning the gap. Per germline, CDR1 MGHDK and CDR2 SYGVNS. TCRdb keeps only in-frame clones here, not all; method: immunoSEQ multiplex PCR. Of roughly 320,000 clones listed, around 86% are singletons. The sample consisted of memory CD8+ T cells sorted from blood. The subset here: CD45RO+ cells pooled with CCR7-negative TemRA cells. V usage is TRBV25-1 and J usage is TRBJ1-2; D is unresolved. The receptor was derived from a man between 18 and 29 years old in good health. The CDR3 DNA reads TGTGCCAGCAGTGAGGGCAGGAGCTATGGCTACACCTTC. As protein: CASSEGRSYGYTF.